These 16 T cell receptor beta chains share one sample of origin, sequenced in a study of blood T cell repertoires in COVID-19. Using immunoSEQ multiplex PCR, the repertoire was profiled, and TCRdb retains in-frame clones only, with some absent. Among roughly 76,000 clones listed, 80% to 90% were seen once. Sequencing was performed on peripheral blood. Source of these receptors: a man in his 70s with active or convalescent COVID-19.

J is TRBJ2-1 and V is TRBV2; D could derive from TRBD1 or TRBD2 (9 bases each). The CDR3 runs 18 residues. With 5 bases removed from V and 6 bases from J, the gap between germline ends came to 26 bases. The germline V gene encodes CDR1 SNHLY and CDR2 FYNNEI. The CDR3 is CASSLQGALTSGLNEQFF. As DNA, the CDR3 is TGTGCCAGCAGTCTACAGGGGGCCTTGACTAGCGGCCTCAATGAGCAGTTCTTC.

The DNA for the CDR3 is TGTGCCTGGAGTCGCCTGGGCGCCCGAAATGGCTACACCTTC. Protein product: CAWSRLGARNGYTF. The V gene is TRBV30, the J gene TRBJ1-2; D uncertain. The V gene lost 2 bases and the J gene lost 6 bases, with 16 bases spanning the gap. The length of the CDR3 is 14 residues. Germline loops: CDR1 GTSNPN, CDR2 SVGIG (reference sequence).

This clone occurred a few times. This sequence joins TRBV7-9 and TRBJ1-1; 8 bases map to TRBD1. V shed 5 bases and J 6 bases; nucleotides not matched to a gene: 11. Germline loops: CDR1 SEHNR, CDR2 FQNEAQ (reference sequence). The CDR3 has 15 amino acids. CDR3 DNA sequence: TGTGCCAGCAGCGCGCCAAACAGGGGGAGTGCTGAAGCTTTCTTT. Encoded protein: CASSAPNRGSAEAFF.

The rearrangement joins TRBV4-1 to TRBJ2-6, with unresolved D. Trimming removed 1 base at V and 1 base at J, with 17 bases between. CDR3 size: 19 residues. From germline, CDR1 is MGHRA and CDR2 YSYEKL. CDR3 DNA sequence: TGCGCCAGCAGCCAAGTTTTAGGCAGCGCCGTATCTGGGGCCAACGTCCTGACTTTC. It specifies CASSQVLGSAVSGANVLTF.

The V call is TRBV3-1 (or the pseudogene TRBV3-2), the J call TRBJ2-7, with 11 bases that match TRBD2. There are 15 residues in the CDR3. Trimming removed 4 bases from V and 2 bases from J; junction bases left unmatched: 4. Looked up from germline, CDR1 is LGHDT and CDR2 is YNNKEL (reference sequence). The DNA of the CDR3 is TGTGCCAGCAGCCCCGGGACTAGCGGAACCTACGAGCAGTACTTC. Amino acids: CASSPGTSGTYEQYF.

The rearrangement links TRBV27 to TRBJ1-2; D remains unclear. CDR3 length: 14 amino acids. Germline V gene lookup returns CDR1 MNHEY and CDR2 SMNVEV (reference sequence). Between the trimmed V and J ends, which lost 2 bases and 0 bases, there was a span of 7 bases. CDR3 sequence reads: CASSLRRSNYGYTF. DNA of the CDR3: TGTGCCAGCAGTTTAAGGAGATCTAACTATGGCTACACCTTC.

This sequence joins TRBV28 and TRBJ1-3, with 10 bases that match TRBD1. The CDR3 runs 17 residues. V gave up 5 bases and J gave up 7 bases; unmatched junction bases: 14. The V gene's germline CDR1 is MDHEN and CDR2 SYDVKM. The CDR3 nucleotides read TGTGCCAGCAGTAAATCCGGGACAGGGGCTACCCCGAACACCATATATTTT. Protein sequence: CASSKSGTGATPNTIYF.

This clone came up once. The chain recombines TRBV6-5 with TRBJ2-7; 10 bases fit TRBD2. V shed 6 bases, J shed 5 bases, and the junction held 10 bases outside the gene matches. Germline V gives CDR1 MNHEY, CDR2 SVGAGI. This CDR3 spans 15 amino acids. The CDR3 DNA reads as TGTGCCAGCAGCTTTAGCGGGAGGCCCCTCAACGAGCAGTACTTC. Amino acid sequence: CASSFSGRPLNEQYF.

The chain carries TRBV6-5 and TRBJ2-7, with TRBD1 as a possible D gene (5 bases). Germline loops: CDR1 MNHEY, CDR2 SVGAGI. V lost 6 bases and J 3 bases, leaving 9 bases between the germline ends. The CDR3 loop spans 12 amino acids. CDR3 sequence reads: CASRTQGYEQYF. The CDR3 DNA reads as TGTGCCAGCAGGACCCAGGGCTACGAGCAGTACTTC.

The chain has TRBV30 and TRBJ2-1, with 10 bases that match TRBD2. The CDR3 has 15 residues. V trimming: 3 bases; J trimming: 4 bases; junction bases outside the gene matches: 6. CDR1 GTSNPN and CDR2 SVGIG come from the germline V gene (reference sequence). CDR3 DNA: TGTGCCTGGAGAAAAGCGGGAGGGAAATACAATGAGCAGTTCTTC. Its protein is CAWRKAGGKYNEQFF.

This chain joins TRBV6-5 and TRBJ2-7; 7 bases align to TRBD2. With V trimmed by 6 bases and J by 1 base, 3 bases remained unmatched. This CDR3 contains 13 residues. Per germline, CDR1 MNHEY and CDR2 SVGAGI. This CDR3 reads CASRGGNSYEQYF. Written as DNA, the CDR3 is TGTGCCAGCAGGGGAGGGAATTCCTACGAGCAGTACTTC.

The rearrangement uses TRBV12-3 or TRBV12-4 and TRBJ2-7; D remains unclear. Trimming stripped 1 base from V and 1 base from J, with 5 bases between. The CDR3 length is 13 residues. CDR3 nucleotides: TGTGCCAGCAGTTTAGGGCCATCCTACGAGCAGTACTTC. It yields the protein CASSLGPSYEQYF.

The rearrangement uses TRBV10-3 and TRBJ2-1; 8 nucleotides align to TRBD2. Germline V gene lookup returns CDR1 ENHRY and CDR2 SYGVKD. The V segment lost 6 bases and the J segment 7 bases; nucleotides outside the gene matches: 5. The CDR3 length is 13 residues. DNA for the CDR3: TGTGCCATCAGCGGGGGGGTCGGGAATGAGCAGTTCTTC. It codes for CAISGGVGNEQFF.

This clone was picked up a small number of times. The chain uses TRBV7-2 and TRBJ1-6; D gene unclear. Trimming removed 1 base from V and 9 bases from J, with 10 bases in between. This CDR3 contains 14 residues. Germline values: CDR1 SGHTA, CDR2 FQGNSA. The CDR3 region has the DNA TGTGCCAGCAGCTTAGACCGCGTGAGTTCACCCCTCCACTTT. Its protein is CASSLDRVSSPLHF.

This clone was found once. The CDR3 spells CASIRGGGTEAFF. The CDR3 DNA sequence: TGTGCCAGCATTCGCGGGGGGGGCACTGAAGCTTTCTTT. The rearrangement uses TRBV6-6 and TRBJ1-1, with D maybe TRBD1 (5 bases). The CDR3 loop spans 13 amino acids. In germline, CDR1 is MNHNY, CDR2 SVGAGI (reference sequence). V was shortened by 7 bases and J by 4 bases, with 13 bases between the two germline ends.

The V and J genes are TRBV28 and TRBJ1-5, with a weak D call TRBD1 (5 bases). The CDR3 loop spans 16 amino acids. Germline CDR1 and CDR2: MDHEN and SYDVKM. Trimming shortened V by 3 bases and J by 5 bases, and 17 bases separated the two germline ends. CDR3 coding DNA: TGTGCCAGCAGTTTTAACTTACAGGCACGAGATCAGCCCCAGCATTTT. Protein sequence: CASSFNLQARDQPQHF. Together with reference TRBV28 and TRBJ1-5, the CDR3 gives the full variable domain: DVKVTQSSRYLVKRTGEKVFLECVQDMDHENMFWYRQDPGLGLRLIYFSYDVKMKEKGDIPEGYSVSREKKERFSLILESASTNQTSMYLCASSFNLQARDQPQHFGDGTRLSIL.